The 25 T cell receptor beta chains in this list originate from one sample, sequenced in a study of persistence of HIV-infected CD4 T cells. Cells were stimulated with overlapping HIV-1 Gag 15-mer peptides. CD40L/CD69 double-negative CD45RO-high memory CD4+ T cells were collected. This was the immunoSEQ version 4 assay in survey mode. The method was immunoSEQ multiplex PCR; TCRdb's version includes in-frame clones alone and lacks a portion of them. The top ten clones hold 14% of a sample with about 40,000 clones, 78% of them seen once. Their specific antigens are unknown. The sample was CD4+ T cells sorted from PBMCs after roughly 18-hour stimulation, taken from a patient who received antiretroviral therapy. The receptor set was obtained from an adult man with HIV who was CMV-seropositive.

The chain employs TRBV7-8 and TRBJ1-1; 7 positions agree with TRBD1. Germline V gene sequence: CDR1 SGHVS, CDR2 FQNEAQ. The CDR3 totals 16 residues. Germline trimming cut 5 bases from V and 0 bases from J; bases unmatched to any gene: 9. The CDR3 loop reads CASSPKSTGMNTEAFF. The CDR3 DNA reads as TGTGCCAGCAGCCCCAAGTCGACAGGGATGAACACTGAAGCTTTCTTT.

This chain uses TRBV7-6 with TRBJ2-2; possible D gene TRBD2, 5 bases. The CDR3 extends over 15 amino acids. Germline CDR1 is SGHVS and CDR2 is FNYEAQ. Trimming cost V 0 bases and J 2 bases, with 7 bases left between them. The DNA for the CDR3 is TGTGCCAGCAGCTTAGCTAGCGCCAACACCGGGGAGCTGTTTTTT. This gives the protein CASSLASANTGELFF.

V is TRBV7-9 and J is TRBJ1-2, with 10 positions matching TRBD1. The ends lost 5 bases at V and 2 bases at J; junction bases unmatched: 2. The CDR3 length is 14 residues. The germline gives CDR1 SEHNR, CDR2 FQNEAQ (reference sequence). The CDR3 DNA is TGTGCCAGCAGCACGGGACAGGGGAACTATGGCTACACCTTC. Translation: CASSTGQGNYGYTF.

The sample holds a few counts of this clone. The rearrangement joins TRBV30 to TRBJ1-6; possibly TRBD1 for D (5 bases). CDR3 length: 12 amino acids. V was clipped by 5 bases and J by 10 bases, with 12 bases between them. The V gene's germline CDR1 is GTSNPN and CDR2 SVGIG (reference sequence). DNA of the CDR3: TGTGCCTGGGGGGGTGTAGGATCACCCCTCCACTTT. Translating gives CAWGGVGSPLHF.

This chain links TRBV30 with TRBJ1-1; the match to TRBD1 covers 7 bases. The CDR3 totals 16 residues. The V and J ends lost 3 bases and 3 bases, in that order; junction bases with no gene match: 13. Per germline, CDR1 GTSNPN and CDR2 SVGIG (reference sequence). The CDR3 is CAWSLQTGTPHTEAFF. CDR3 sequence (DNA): TGTGCCTGGAGCCTCCAGACAGGGACTCCTCACACTGAAGCTTTCTTT.

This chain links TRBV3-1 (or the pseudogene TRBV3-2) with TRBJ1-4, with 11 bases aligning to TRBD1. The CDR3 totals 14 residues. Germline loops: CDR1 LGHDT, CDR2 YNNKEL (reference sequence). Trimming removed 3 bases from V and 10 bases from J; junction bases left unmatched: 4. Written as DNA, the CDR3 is TGTGCCAGCAGCCAGGACAGGGGGCGTAGAAAACTGTTTTTT. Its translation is CASSQDRGRRKLFF.

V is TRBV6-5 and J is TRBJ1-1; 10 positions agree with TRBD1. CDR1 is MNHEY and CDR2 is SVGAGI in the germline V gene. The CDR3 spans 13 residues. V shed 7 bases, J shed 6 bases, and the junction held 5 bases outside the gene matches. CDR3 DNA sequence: TGTGCCAGCACGGGACAGGGGTTGTCTGAAGCTTTCTTT. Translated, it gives CASTGQGLSEAFF.

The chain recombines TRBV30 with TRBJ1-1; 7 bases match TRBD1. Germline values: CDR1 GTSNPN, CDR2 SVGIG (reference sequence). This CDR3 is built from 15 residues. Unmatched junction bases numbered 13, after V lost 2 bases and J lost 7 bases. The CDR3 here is CAWSSGFRGSSEAFF. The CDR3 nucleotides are TGTGCCTGGAGTTCGGGCTTCAGGGGGTCTAGTGAAGCTTTCTTT.

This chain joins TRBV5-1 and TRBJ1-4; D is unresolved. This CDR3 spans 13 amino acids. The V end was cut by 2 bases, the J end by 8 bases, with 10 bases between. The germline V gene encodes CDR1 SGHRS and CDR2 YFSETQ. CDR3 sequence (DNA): TGCGCCAGCAGCTTATCGGAGCGGGAAAAACTGTTTTTT. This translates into CASSLSEREKLFF. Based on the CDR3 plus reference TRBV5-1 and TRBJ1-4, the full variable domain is KAGVTQTPRYLIKTRGQQVTLSCSPISGHRSVSWYQQTPGQGLQFLFEYFSETQRNKGNFPGRFSGRQFSNSRSEMNVSTLELGDSALYLCASSLSEREKLFFGSGTQLSVL.

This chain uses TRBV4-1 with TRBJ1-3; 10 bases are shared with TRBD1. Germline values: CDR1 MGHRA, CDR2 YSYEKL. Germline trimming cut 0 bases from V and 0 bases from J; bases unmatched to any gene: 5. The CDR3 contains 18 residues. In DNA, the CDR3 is TGCGCCAGCAGCCAAGATCGGACAGGGGGAAACTCTGGAAACACCATATATTTT. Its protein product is CASSQDRTGGNSGNTIYF.

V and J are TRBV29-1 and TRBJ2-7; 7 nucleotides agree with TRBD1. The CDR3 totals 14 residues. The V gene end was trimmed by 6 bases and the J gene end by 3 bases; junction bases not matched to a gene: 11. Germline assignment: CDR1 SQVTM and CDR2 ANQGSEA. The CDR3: CSVRSTGANYEQYF. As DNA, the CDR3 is TGCAGCGTCAGAAGCACAGGGGCAAACTACGAGCAGTACTTC.

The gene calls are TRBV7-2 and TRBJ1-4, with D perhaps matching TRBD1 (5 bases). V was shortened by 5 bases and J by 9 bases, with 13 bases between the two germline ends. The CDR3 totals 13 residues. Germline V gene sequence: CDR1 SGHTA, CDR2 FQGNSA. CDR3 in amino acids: CASSAGGSKKLFF. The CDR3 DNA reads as TGTGCCAGCAGCGCCGGGGGTTCGAAAAAACTGTTTTTT.

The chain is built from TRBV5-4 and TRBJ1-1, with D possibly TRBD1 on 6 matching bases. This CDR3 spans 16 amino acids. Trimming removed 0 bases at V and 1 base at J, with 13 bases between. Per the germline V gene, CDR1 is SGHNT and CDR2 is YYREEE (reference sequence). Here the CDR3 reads CASSLAGRGRNTEAFF. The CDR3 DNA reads TGTGCCAGCAGCTTGGCCGGACGGGGGCGGAACACTGAAGCTTTCTTT.

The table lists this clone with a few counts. CDR3 protein: CASSYSGQGATGELFF. CDR3 DNA sequence: TGTGCCAGCAGTTACTCCGGACAGGGGGCTACCGGGGAGCTGTTTTTT. The chain is built from TRBV6-6 and TRBJ2-2, with TRBD1 identical over 11 bases. In germline, CDR1 is MNHNY, CDR2 SVGAGI (reference sequence). V lost 0 bases, J lost 5 bases, and 2 bases stayed unmatched. The CDR3 contains 16 residues.

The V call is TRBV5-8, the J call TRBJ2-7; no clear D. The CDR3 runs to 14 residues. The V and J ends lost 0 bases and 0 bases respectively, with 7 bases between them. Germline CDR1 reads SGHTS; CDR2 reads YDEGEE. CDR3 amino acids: CASSLEAASYEQYF. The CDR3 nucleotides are TGTGCCAGCAGCTTGGAGGCGGCCTCCTACGAGCAGTACTTC.

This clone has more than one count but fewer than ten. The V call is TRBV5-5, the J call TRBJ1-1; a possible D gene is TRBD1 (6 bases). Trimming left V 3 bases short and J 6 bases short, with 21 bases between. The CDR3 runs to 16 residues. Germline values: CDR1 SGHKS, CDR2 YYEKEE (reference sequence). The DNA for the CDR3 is TGTGCCAGCAGCTACACAGGGTCACCTTCAGGAGCTGAAGCTTTCTTT. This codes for CASSYTGSPSGAEAFF.

The CDR3 DNA follows: TGCAGCGTTGACGTTAAACAGGGTGGCACTGAAGCTTTCTTT. Encoded protein: CSVDVKQGGTEAFF. This sequence joins TRBV29-1 and TRBJ1-1, with D maybe TRBD1 (6 bases). Trimming left V 3 bases short and J 4 bases short, with 15 bases between. The CDR3 is 14 residues long. Per the germline V gene, CDR1 is SQVTM and CDR2 is ANQGSEA.

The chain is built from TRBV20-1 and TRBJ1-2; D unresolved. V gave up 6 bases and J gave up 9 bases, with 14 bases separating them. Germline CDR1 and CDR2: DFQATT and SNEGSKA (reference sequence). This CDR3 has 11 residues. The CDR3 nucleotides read TGCAGTGCCCAACACGAACGGAGCTACACCTTC. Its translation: CSAQHERSYTF.

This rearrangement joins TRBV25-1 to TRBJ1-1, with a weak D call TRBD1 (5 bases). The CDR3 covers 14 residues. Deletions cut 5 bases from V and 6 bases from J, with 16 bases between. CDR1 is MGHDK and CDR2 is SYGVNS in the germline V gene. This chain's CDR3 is CASSPAGGWAEAFF. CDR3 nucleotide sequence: TGTGCCAGCAGTCCGGCGGGGGGTTGGGCTGAAGCTTTCTTT.

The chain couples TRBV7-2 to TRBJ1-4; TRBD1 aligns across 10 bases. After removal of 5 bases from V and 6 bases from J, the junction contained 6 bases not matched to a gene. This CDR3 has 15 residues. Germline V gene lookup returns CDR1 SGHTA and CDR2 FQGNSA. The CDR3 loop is CASSLRTGGDEKLFF. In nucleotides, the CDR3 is TGTGCCAGCAGCCTTAGGACAGGGGGAGATGAAAAACTGTTTTTT.

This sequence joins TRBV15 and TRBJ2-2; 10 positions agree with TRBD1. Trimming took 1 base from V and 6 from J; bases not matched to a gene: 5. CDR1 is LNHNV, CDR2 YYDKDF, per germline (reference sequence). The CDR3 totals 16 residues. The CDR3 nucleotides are TGTGCCACCAGCAGAGGCGGCGGGACAGGGGCCGGGGAGCTGTTTTTT. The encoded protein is CATSRGGGTGAGELFF.

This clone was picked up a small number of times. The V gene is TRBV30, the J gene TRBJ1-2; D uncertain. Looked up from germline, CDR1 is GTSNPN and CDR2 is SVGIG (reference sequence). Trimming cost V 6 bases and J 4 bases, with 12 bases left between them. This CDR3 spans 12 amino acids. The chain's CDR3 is CACSPGFYGYTF. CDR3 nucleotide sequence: TGTGCCTGCTCCCCTGGGTTCTATGGCTACACCTTC.

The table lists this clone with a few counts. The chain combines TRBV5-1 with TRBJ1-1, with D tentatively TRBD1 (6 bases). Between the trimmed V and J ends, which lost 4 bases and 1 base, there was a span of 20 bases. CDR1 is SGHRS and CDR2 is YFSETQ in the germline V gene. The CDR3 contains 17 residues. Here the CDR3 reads CASSRMTGYSPNTEAFF. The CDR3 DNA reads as TGCGCCAGCAGCCGTATGACAGGATATAGCCCGAACACTGAAGCTTTCTTT.

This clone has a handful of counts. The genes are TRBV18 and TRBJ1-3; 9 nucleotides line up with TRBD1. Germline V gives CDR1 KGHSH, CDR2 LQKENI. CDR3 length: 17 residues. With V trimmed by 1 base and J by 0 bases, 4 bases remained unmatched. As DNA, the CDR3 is TGTGCCAGCTCACCACGCGAGACAGGGGGCTCTGGAAACACCATATATTTT. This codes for CASSPRETGGSGNTIYF. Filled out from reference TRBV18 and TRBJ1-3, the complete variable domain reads NAGVMQNPRHLVRRRGQEARLRCSPMKGHSHVYWYRQLPEEGLKFMVYLQKENIIDESGMPKERFSAEFPKEGPSILRIQQVVRGDSAAYFCASSPRETGGSGNTIYFGEGSWLTVV.

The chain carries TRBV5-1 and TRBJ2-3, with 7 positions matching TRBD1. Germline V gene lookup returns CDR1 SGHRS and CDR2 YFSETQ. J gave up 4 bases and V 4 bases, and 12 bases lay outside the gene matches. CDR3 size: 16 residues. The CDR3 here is CASSPARQGNPDTQYF. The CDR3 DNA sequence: TGCGCCAGCAGCCCGGCCCGACAGGGAAATCCAGATACGCAGTATTTT.